This note documents a single T cell receptor beta chain sequence. As yet, its antigen is unknown. Germline assignment: CDR1 MNHEY and CDR2 SVGAGI. The V gene lost 4 bases and the J gene lost 1 base, with 13 bases spanning the gap. The CDR3 runs to 15 residues. This entry comes from a study of vaccination and CD4 T cells after COVID-19. At the level of the study: Control cultures received a CEFX pool, an HIV-1 Nef pool, or no peptide.

Treatment meaning: roughly 11-day PBMC culture with coronavirus spike peptide pools or control peptides (ViraFEST assay). Cultured CD4+ T cell DNA underwent sequencing with the Oncomine TCR Beta short-read assay. TCRdb re-called the PCR reads through MiXCR, storing one row per CDR3 protein. The data contain some 11,000 distinct CDR3 sequences, 29% of them singletons. This TCR came from a human donor with COVID-19. The chain has TRBV6-5 and TRBJ1-1; D might be TRBD1 (5 bases). The sequencing input was cultured CD4+ T cells from blood. CDR3 region: CASSSFRTGNTEAFF. For the CDR3, the DNA is TGTGCCAGCAGTTCATTCCGTACAGGGAACACTGAAGCTTTCTTT.